Below, 18 T cell receptor beta chains from the same sample are listed, as sequenced in a study of cytomegalovirus exposure and HLA in healthy donors. Using immunoSEQ multiplex PCR, the repertoire was profiled, and TCRdb retains in-frame clones only, with some absent. The sample lists about 200,000 clones; around nine tenths were seen once. The specimen sequenced was PBMCs. The receptors were gathered from a woman between 18 and 29 years old in good health and CMV-seronegative.

The DNA for the CDR3 is TGTGCCAGCAGTTCGGGTGACTTACCCTACGAGCAGTACTTC. It translates to CASSSGDLPYEQYF. V is TRBV2 and J is TRBJ2-5; no reliable D call. The better agreement between TRBJ2-7 and the DNA end casts doubt on the J call. The germline V gene encodes CDR1 SNHLY and CDR2 FYNNEI. The CDR3 is made up of 14 amino acids.

The J gene is TRBJ2-7, the V gene TRBV5-4, with 9 bases fitting TRBD1. CDR1 is SGHNT, CDR2 YYREEE, per germline (reference sequence). The trim removed 4 bases at V and 2 bases at J, leaving 7 bases unmatched. This CDR3 is 15 amino acids long. Here the CDR3 reads CASSGPGTGPYEQYF. CDR3 DNA sequence: TGTGCCAGCAGCGGACCCGGGACAGGGCCCTACGAGCAGTACTTC.

The chain couples TRBV5-1 to TRBJ2-7; D gene ambiguous. Per germline, CDR1 SGHRS and CDR2 YFSETQ. This CDR3 comprises 13 residues. Trimming took 0 bases from V and 2 from J, leaving 6 bases between them. The CDR3 bases are TGCGCCAGCAGCTTGGACGGTACCTACGAGCAGTACTTC. Translation gives CASSLDGTYEQYF.

The chain is built from TRBV6-4 and TRBJ1-2; D gene uncertain. Between the trimmed V and J ends, which lost 0 bases and 4 bases, there was a span of 15 bases. There are 16 residues in the CDR3. Looked up from germline, CDR1 is MRHNA and CDR2 is SNTAGT. Here the CDR3 DNA reads TGTGCCAGCAGTGACTCGTACAGAATCCTGCCCTATGGCTACACCTTC. Its protein is CASSDSYRILPYGYTF.

This chain uses TRBV6-1 with TRBJ2-7; 9 positions agree with TRBD2. The junction had 8 bases not matched to a gene; V was cut back by 1 base and J by 4 bases. The CDR3 extends over 16 amino acids. Germline CDR1 and CDR2: MNHNS and SASEGT. The CDR3 nucleotides read TGTGCCAGCAGTGAAGGTGCGGGGAGCGGGGGGTACGAGCAGTACTTC. Amino acids: CASSEGAGSGGYEQYF.

The chain has TRBV2 and TRBJ2-3, with a weak D call TRBD2 (6 bases). The length of the CDR3 is 15 residues. The germline V gene has CDR1 SNHLY and CDR2 FYNNEI. V was cut by 4 bases and J by 1 base, with 12 bases left in between. CDR3 protein: CASSVGGTGTDTQYF. CDR3 coding DNA: TGTGCCAGCAGTGTTGGCGGGACGGGCACAGATACGCAGTATTTT. The full variable domain, rest sourced from reference TRBV2 and TRBJ2-3, is EPEVTQTPSHQVTQMGQEVILRCVPISNHLYFYWYRQILGQKVEFLVSFYNNEISEKSEIFDDQFSVERPDGSNFTLKIRSTKLEDSAMYFCASSVGGTGTDTQYFGPGTRLTVL.

V and J are TRBV4-1 and TRBJ2-1; a weak D match, TRBD2 (6 bases). V lost 0 bases and J 15 bases, leaving 18 bases between the germline ends. Germline V gene sequence: CDR1 MGHRA, CDR2 YSYEKL. CDR3 length: 14 residues. The DNA for the CDR3 is TGCGCCAGCAGCCAAGACGGGGCGGGGACGGTTATGTTCTTC. Its protein is CASSQDGAGTVMFF.

The V and J genes are TRBV4-3 and TRBJ2-2; 7 bases fit TRBD2. Per germline, CDR1 LGHNA and CDR2 YSLEER. Unmatched junction bases numbered 7, after V lost 0 bases and J lost 6 bases. There are 16 residues in the CDR3. The CDR3 bases are TGCGCCAGCAGCCAAGATTCTCGGGGGAGGGCCGGGGAGCTGTTTTTT. Amino acids: CASSQDSRGRAGELFF.

V usage is TRBV29-1 and J usage is TRBJ2-2; 7 nucleotides align to TRBD2. CDR1 and CDR2 (germline): SQVTM, ANQGSEA. This CDR3 is 13 amino acids long. Trimming removed 6 bases from V and 5 bases from J; junction bases left unmatched: 6. CDR3 sequence: CSVAGVGTGELFF. The CDR3 DNA reads TGCAGCGTCGCGGGGGTGGGAACCGGGGAGCTGTTTTTT.

This clone was observed a few times. The chain recombines TRBV6-1 with TRBJ2-5, with TRBD1 matching 11 bases. The CDR3 extends over 16 amino acids. The germline gives CDR1 MNHNS, CDR2 SASEGT. With 3 bases clipped from V and 5 bases from J, the junction kept 8 bases outside the gene matches. The CDR3 DNA reads TGTGCCAGCAGTGACACCCCCGGGACAGGGGGGGAGACCCAGTACTTC. Residues: CASSDTPGTGGETQYF.

This sequence joins TRBV28 and TRBJ2-1; 9 bases agree with TRBD2. Trimming at V came to 10 bases and at J to 3 bases, leaving 7 bases not matched to a gene. The CDR3 loop spans 14 amino acids. Per germline, CDR1 MDHEN and CDR2 SYDVKM. The CDR3 protein is CAIRGRGDYNEQFF. The CDR3 DNA reads TGTGCCATCCGCGGGAGGGGGGACTACAATGAGCAGTTCTTC.

The chain carries TRBV2 and TRBJ2-1, with D hard to call. Germline lookup yields CDR1 SNHLY and CDR2 FYNNEI. V was pared by 5 bases and J by 0 bases, with 8 bases between. CDR3 length equals 14 residues. CDR3 protein: CASSRGSSYNEQFF. CDR3 DNA: TGTGCCAGCAGTCGCGGCAGCTCCTACAATGAGCAGTTCTTC.

This clone was observed a single time. The V and J genes are TRBV19 and TRBJ2-1; D is uncertain. The V end was cut by 3 bases, the J end by 4 bases, with 10 bases between. CDR3 length: 14 amino acids. Germline V gene data show CDR1 as LNHDA and CDR2 as SQIVND (reference sequence). For the CDR3, the DNA is TGTGCCAGTAGTATCTTCGGTCAATACAATGAGCAGTTCTTC. This gives the protein CASSIFGQYNEQFF.

This clone has only a few counts. The gene calls are TRBV27 and TRBJ1-2, with no clear D. Germline lookup yields CDR1 MNHEY and CDR2 SMNVEV (reference sequence). The CDR3 runs to 16 residues. V lost 4 bases and J 3 bases, leaving 18 bases between the germline ends. This CDR3 reads CASSSSPPDTYYGYTF. CDR3 in DNA: TGTGCCAGCAGTTCATCACCTCCCGACACCTACTATGGCTACACCTTC.

This chain connects TRBV28 to TRBJ2-3, with 8 bases matching TRBD2. V lost 5 bases and J lost 0; bases outside the gene matches: 4. CDR1 and CDR2 (germline): MDHEN, SYDVKM. This CDR3 has 15 amino acids. This CDR3 is CASSTSGSSTDTQYF. For the CDR3, the DNA is TGTGCCAGCAGTACTAGCGGTTCTAGCACAGATACGCAGTATTTT.

This sequence joins TRBV7-9 and TRBJ2-7; 9 bases are a match to TRBD2. The V gene's germline CDR1 is SEHNR and CDR2 FQNEAQ (reference sequence). J gave up 3 bases and V 5 bases, and 11 bases lay outside the gene matches. The length of the CDR3 is 16 residues. CDR3 DNA sequence: TGTGCCAGCAGCAGCCTATGGCGGGAGGGCCGCTACGAGCAGTACTTC. Translating it yields CASSSLWREGRYEQYF.

The V call is TRBV30, the J call TRBJ2-2; TRBD1 matches at 8 bases. V dropped 6 bases and J dropped 7; count of bases not matched to a gene: 10. From germline, CDR1 is GTSNPN and CDR2 SVGIG (reference sequence). This CDR3 spans 14 amino acids. In DNA, the CDR3 is TGTGCCTGCACCAGAGGACAGGGCGGCGGGGAGCTGTTTTTT. It yields the protein CACTRGQGGGELFF.

The V call is TRBV9, the J call TRBJ1-5; 11 bases map to TRBD1. This CDR3 region has 14 residues. Germline V CDR1 and CDR2: SGDLS, YYNGEE. Losses at the gene ends were 4 bases for V and 7 bases for J; bases not matched to a gene: 4. CDR3 region: CASSRTGGVQPQHF. CDR3 in DNA: TGTGCCAGCAGCCGGACAGGGGGCGTCCAGCCCCAGCATTTT.